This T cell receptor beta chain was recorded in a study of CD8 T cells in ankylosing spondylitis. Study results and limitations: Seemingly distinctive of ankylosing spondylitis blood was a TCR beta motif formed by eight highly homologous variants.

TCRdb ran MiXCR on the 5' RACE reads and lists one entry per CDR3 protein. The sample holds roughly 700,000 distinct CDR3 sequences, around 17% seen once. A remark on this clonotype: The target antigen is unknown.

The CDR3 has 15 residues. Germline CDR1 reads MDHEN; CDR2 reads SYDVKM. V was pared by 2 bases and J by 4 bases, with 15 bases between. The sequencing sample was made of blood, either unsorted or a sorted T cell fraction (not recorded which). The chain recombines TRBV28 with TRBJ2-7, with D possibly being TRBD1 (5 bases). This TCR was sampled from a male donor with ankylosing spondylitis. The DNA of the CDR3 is TGTGCCAGCAGTTTAGTCAGGGTACTGATGTACGAGCAGTACTTC. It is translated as CASSLVRVLMYEQYF.